The source of this TCR beta chain is a study of blood T cell repertoires in COVID-19. Sequenced by immunoSEQ multiplex PCR; TCRdb stores in-frame clones only, minus some. There are about 480,000 clones in the sample; about nine tenths occur only once, and around an eighth lies in the top ten. CDR1 MNHEY and CDR2 SMNVEV come from the germline V gene (reference sequence). CDR3 length: 15 amino acids. With 5 bases clipped from V and 0 bases from J, the junction kept 5 bases outside the gene matches. Sequencing was performed on peripheral blood. The rearrangement links TRBV27 to TRBJ1-1; 8 positions agree with TRBD1. The origin of this receptor is a woman between 50 and 59 years old with COVID-19, enrolled during active disease. The chain's CDR3 is CASSLWTGMNTEAFF. CDR3 in DNA: TGTGCCAGCAGTCTCTGGACAGGGATGAACACTGAAGCTTTCTTT.